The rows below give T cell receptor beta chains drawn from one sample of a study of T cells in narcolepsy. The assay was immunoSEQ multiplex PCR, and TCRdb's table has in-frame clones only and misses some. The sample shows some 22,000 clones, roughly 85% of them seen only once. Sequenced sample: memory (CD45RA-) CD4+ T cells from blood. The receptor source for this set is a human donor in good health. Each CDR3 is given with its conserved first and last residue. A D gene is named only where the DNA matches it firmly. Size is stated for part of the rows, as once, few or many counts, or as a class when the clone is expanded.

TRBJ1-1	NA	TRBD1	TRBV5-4	CASSLAGQVNTEAFF	TGTGCCAGCAGCTTGGCGGGACAGGTGAACACTGAAGCTTTCTTT
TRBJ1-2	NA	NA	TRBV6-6	CASSYRRGTYGYTF	TGTGCCAGCAGTTACCGGAGAGGGACGTATGGCTACACCTTC
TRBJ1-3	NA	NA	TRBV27	CASSKQVSGNTIYF	TGTGCCAGCAGTAAACAGGTCTCTGGAAACACCATATATTTT
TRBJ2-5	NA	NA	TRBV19	CASSITQGGETQYF	TGTGCCAGTAGTATAACGCAGGGTGGGGAGACCCAGTACTTC
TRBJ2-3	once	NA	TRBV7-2	CASSKTDTDTQYF	TGTGCCAGCAGCAAGACTGACACAGATACGCAGTATTTT
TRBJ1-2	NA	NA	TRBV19	CASSITGTNYGYTF	TGTGCCAGTAGTATAACAGGGACTAACTATGGCTACACCTTC
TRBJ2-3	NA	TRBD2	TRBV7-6	CASSLGLAETQDTQYF	TGTGCCAGCAGCCTAGGACTAGCGGAAACCCAGGATACGCAGTATTTT
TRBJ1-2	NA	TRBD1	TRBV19	CASSPPRTGGAVVGYTF	TGTGCCAGTAGCCCACCTAGGACAGGGGGCGCGGTAGTTGGCTACACCTTC
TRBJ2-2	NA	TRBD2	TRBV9	CASSPFRLAGGGELFF	TGTGCCAGCAGCCCCTTTCGGCTAGCGGGAGGTGGGGAGCTGTTTTTT
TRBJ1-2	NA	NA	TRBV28	CASSSPGRGNYGYTF	TGTGCCAGCAGTTCTCCGGGACGGGGTAACTATGGCTACACCTTC
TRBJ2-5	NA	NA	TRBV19	CASSIGSSQETQYF	TGTGCCAGTAGTATCGGTTCTAGCCAAGAGACCCAGTACTTC
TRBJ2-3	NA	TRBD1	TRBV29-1	CSLQGALRDGQYF	TGCAGCTTACAGGGGGCGCTCCGAGATGGGCAGTATTTT
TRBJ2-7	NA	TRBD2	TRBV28	CASSLGTSGRVTEQYF	TGTGCCAGCAGTTTAGGGACTAGCGGGAGGGTGACCGAGCAGTACTTC
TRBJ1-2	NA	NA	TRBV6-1	CASSDGGEVYGYTF	TGTGCCAGCAGTGACGGGGGGGAGGTCTATGGCTACACCTTC
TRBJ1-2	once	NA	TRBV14	CASSRMGGNYGYTF	TGTGCCAGCAGTCGCATGGGGGGTAACTATGGCTACACCTTC
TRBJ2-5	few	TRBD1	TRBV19	CASTQSPRGTGPETQYF	TGTGCCAGTACCCAGTCTCCGCGTGGGACAGGGCCTGAGACCCAGTACTTC
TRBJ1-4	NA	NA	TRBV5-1	CASSLSGQPNEKLFF	TGCGCCAGCAGCTTGAGCGGACAGCCTAATGAAAAACTGTTTTTT
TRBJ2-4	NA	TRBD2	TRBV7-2	CASSLRREGNIQYF	TGTGCCAGCAGCTTGAGGCGGGAGGGAAACATTCAGTACTTC